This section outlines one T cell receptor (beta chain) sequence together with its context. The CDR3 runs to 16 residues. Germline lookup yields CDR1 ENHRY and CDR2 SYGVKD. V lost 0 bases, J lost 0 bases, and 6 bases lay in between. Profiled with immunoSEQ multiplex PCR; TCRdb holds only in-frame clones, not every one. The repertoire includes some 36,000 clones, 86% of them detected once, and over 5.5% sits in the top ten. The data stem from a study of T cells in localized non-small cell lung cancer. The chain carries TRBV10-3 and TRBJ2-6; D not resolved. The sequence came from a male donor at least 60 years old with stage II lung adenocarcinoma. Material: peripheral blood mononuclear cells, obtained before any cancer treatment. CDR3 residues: CAISESQNSGANVLTF. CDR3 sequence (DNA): TGTGCCATCAGTGAGTCTCAGAACTCTGGGGCCAACGTCCTGACTTTC.